This T cell receptor (beta chain) was identified during a study of CD8+CD57+ T cells in acquired aplastic anemia. Study-level background: Sorting CD4+ and CD8+ cells gave DNA averaging around 3 ug. General observations from the study: About 29 sequences, all CD8+ CDR3, were shared between patients and controls.

Both TCR beta VDJ combination and CDR3 sequence profiling were carried out. Genomic DNA was the template for this profiling. TCRdb redid the calling of the reads with MiXCR, one entry per CDR3 protein. There are about 160,000 distinct CDR3 sequences in the sample; about 48% occur only once, and 25% to 40% lies in the top ten. The sequenced patients had an expansion of CD8+CD57+ cells seen by flow cytometry. The cohort consisted entirely of patients having severe acquired aplastic anemia. Patients had undergone no therapy by the time their blood was sampled. This clonotype was observed many times. No antigen is known for it. The TCR sequence derives from a human donor with aplastic anemia. The sequencing input was sorted CD4+, CD8+, or CD8+CD57+ T cells (not recorded which) from PBMCs.

CDR3 in DNA: TGCGCCAGCAGTAACTGGCTTACGGGGGAGCAGTACTTC. Translation: CASSNWLTGEQYF. The chain joins TRBV10-1 to TRBJ2-7; tentative D call: TRBD2 (5 bases). V dropped 5 bases and J dropped 7 bases, with 15 bases sitting between them. CDR3 length: 13 residues. CDR1 WNHNN and CDR2 SYGVQD come from the germline V gene (reference sequence).